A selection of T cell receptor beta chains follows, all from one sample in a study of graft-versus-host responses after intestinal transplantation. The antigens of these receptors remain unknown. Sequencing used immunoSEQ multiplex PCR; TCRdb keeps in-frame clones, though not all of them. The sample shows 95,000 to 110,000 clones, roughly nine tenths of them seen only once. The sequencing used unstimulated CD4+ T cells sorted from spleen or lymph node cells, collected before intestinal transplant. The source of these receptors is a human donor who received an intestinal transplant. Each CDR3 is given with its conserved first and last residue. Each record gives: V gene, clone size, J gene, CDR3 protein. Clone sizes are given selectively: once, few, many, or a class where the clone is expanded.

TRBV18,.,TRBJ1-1,CASSPQNTEAFF
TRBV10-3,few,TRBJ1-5,CAISPDLMQPQHF
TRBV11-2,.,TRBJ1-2,CASSLRFVNYGYTF
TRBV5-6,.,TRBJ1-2,CATYGAYGYTF
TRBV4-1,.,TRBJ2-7,CASSQVDTGVYEQYF
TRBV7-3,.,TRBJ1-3,CASSSDGGNTIYF
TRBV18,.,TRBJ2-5,CASSPDVAQETQYF
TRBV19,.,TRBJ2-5,CASTLGGAEWETQYF
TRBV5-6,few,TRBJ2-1,CASSYVEQFF
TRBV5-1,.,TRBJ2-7,CASSLGGTSGGSYEQYF
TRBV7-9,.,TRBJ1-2,CASSLGSGPSPNYGYTF
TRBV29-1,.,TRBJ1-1,CSVERQVLGSTEAFF
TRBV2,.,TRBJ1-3,CASSAKTGAGNTIYF
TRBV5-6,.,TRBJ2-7,CASSLGPGQGTYEQYF
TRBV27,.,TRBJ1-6,CASSTQGGVYNSPLHF
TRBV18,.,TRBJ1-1,CATRIWENTEAFF
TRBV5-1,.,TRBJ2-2,CASSLAGTSGSTGELFF
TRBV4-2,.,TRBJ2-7,CASSHSSPYRSHEQYF
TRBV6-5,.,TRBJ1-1,CASRNGQANTEAFF
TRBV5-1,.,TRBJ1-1,CASSLGQEELNTEAFF
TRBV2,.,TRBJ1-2,CASRTTGGIIYGYTF
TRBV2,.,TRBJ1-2,CASREGQLYGYTF
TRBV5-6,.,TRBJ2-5,CASSFRGRSEQYF
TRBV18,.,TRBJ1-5,CASSPEDTPRSQPQHF
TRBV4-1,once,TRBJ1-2,CASSLLTGKRVGYTF
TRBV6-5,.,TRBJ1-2,CASSVRQGAGGYTF
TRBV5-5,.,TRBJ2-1,CASRLAGGPYNEQFF
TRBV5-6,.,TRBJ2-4,CASSFGVGADIQYF
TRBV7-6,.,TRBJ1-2,CASSQHAQTVNYGYTF
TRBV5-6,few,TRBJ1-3,CASSLGHGNTIYF
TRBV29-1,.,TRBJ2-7,CSVGTGAPYEQYF
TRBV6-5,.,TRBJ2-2,CASSYSMWGGELFF
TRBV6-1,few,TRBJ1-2,CASLGRGNYGYTF
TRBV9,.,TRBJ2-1,CASSVRGGPLDEQFF
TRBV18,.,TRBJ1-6,CASSLNPTGGNSPLHF
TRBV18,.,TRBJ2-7,CASSPDRYEQYF
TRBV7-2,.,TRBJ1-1,CASSGRQGLNTEAFF
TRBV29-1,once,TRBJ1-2,CSVPSGPVYGYTF
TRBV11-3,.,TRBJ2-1,CASSIKRAQRDNEQFF
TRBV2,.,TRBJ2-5,CASSELGRGQETQYF
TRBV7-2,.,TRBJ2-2,CASLGSTGYTGELFF
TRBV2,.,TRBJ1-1,CASSERAGGGFKEAFF
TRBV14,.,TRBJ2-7,CASSQALAGGEQYF
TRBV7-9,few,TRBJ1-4,CASSFRDTNEKLFF
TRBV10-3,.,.,CAISARTDEQYF
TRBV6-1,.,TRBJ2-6,CAISDHGGAGANVLTF
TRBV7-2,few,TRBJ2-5,CASSSGLAGVRETQYF
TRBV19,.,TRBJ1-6,CASSIDRRNSPLHF
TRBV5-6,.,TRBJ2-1,CASSLQRQGHSYNEQFF
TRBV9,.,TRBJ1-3,CASSVEGVGNTIYF
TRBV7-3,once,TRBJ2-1,CASSPTGTSGTDYNEQFF